The source of this T cell receptor beta chain is a study of blood T cells in healthy people across ages. Donors ranged from about 6 to 95 years old and were healthy Caucasians in Russia. Germline CDR1 ENHRY, CDR2 SYGVKD. The CDR3 is 17 residues long. V dropped 4 bases and J dropped 3 bases, with 19 bases sitting between them. It was with a sample-barcoded 5' primer and a J-beta primer mix that a second PCR of roughly 6 to 11 cycles was run. TCRdb called the 5' RACE reads again in MiXCR, with one record for every CDR3 protein. The sample shows roughly 570,000 distinct CDR3 sequences, roughly 29% of them seen only once.

The V and J genes are TRBV10-3 and TRBJ2-4, with a weak D call TRBD1 (7 bases). Sequenced sample: blood. The clonotype originates from a woman aged 70-85 years in good health. The DNA of the CDR3 is TGTGCCATCAGTGGGGAGACAGGGACTTTAGACAAAAACATTCAGTACTTC. Amino acid sequence: CAISGETGTLDKNIQYF.